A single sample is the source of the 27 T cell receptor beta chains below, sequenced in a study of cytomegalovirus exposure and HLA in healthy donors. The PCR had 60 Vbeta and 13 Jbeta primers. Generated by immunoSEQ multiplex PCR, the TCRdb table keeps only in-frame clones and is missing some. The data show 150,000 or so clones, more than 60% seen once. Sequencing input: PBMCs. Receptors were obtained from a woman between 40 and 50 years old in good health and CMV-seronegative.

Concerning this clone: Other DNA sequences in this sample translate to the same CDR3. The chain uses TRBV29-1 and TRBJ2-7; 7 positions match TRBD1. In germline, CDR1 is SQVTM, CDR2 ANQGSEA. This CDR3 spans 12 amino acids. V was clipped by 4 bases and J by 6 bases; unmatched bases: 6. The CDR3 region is CSVGTGVGEQYF. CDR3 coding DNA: TGCAGCGTTGGTACAGGGGTTGGCGAGCAGTACTTC.

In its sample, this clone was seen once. CDR3 in DNA: TGTGCCAGCAGCTTCGGGACAGGTCCTACTGAAGCTTTCTTT. Residues: CASSFGTGPTEAFF. This chain connects TRBV5-8 to TRBJ1-1; TRBD1 matches at 8 bases. CDR1 and CDR2 (germline): SGHTS, YDEGEE. There are 14 residues in the CDR3. V shed 2 bases and J 5 bases; nucleotides not matched to a gene: 5.

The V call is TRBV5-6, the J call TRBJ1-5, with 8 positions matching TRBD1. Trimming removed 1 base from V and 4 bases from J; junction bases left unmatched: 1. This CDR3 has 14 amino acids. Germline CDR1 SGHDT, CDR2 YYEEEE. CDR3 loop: CASSLTGGNQPQHF. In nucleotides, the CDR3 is TGTGCCAGCAGCTTGACAGGGGGAAATCAGCCCCAGCATTTT.

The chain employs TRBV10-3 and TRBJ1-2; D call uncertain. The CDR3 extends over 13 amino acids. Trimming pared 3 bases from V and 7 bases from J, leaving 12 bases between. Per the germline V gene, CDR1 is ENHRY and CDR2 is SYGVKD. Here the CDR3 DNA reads TGTGCCATCAGTGACAGGCCGCGAATTGGCTACACCTTC. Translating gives CAISDRPRIGYTF.

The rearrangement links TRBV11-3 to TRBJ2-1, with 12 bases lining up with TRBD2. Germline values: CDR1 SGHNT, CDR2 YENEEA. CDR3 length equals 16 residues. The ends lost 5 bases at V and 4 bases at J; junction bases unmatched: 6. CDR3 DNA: TGTGCCAGCAGCGACCGACTAGCGGGGGCATACAATGAGCAGTTCTTC. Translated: CASSDRLAGAYNEQFF.

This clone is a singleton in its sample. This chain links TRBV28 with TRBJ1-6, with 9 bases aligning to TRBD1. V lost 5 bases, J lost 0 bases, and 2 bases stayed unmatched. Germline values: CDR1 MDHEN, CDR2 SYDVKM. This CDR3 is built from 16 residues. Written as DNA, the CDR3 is TGTGCCAGCAGTGGACAGGGGAGCTCCTATAATTCACCCCTCCACTTT. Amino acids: CASSGQGSSYNSPLHF.

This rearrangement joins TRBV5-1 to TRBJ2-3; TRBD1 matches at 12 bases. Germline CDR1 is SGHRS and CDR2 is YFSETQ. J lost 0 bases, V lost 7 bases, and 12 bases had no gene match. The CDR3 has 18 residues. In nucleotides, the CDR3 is TGCGCCAGCGGAATTTCTCTGGGACAGGGGGCGAGCACAGATACGCAGTATTTT. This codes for CASGISLGQGASTDTQYF.

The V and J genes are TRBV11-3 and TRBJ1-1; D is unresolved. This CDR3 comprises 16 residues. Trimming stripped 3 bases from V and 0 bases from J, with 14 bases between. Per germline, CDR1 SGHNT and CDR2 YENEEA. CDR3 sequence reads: CASSFRGLNMNTEAFF. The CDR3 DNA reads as TGTGCCAGCAGCTTCAGAGGTCTCAACATGAACACTGAAGCTTTCTTT.

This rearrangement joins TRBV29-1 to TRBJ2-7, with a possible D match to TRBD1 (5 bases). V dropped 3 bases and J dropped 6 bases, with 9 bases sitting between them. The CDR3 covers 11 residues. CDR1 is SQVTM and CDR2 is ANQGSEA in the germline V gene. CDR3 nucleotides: TGCAGCGTTGAGCGACAGTCCGAGCAGTACTTC. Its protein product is CSVERQSEQYF.

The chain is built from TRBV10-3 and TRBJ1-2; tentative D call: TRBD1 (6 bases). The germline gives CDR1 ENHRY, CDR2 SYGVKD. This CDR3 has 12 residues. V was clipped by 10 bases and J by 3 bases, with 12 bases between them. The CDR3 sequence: CATTGTDYGYTF. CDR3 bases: TGTGCCACCACAGGGACGGACTATGGCTACACCTTC.

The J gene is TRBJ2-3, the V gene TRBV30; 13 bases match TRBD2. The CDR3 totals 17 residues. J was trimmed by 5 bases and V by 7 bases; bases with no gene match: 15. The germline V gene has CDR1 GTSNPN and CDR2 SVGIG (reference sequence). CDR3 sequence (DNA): TGTGCCTCTTCCGCTGGACTAGCGGGAGTGGCGGAAGATACGCAGTATTTT. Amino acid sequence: CASSAGLAGVAEDTQYF. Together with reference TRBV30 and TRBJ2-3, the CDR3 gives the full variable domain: SQTIHQWPATLVQPVGSPLSLECTVEGTSNPNLYWYRQAAGRGLQLLFYSVGIGQISSEVPQNLSASRPQDRQFILSSKKLLLSDSGFYLCASSAGLAGVAEDTQYFGPGTRLTVL.

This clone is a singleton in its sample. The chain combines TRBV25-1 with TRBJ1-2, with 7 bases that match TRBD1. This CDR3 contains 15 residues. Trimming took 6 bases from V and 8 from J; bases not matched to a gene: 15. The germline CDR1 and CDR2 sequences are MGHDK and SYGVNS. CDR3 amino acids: CASRFRDSPYSGYTF. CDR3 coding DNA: TGTGCCAGCAGGTTCCGGGACAGTCCCTATTCGGGCTACACCTTC.

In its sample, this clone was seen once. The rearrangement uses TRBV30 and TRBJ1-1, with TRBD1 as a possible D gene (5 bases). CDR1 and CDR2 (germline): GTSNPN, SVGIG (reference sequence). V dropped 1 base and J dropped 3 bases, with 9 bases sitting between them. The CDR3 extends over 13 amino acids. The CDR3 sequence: CAWSALTDTEAFF. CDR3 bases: TGTGCCTGGAGTGCTTTGACAGACACTGAAGCTTTCTTT. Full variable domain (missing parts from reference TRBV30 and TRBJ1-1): SQTIHQWPATLVQPVGSPLSLECTVEGTSNPNLYWYRQAAGRGLQLLFYSVGIGQISSEVPQNLSASRPQDRQFILSSKKLLLSDSGFYLCAWSALTDTEAFFGQGTRLTVV.

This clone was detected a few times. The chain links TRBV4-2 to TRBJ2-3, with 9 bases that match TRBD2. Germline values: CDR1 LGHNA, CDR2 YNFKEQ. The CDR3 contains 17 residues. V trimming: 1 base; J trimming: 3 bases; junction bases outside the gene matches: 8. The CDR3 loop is CASSQGLTREGTDTQYF. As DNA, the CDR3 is TGTGCCAGCAGCCAAGGTTTGACGCGGGAGGGTACAGATACGCAGTATTTT.

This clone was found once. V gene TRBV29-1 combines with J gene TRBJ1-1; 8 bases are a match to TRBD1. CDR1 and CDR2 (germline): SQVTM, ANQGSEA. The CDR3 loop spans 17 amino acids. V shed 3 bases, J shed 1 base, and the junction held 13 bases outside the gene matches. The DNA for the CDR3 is TGCAGCGTTGACTCCTGGGGCCTACAGGGGGGGAACACTGAAGCTTTCTTT. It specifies CSVDSWGLQGGNTEAFF.

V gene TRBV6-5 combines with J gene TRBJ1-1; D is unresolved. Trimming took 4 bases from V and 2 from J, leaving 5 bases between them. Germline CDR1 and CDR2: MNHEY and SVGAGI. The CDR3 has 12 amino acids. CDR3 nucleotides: TGTGCCAGCAGTTTTCTAAACACTGAAGCTTTCTTT. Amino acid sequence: CASSFLNTEAFF.

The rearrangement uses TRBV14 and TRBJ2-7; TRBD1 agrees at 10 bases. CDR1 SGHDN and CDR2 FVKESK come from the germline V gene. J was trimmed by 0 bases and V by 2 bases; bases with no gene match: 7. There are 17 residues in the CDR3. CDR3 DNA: TGTGCCAGCAGCCAATTTCCGGGACAGGGGACCTCCTACGAGCAGTACTTC. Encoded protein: CASSQFPGQGTSYEQYF.

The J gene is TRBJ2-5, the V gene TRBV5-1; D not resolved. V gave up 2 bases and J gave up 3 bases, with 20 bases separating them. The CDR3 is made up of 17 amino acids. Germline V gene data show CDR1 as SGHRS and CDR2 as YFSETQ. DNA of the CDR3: TGCGCCAGCAGCTTTTTTAAGTTGGCCACCGAGGAAGAGACCCAGTACTTC. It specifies CASSFFKLATEEETQYF.

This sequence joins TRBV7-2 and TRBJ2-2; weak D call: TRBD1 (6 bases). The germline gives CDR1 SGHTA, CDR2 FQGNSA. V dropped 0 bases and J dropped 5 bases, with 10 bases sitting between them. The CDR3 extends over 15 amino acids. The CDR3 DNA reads TGTGCCAGCAGCTTAGCCCCAGGGGTAACCGGGGAGCTGTTTTTT. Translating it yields CASSLAPGVTGELFF.

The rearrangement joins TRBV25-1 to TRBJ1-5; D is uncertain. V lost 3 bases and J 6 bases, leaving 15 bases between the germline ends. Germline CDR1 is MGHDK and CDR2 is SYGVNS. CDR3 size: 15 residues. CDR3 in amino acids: CASSEPGYEGQPQHF. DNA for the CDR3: TGTGCCAGCAGTGAGCCGGGGTATGAGGGTCAGCCCCAGCATTTT.

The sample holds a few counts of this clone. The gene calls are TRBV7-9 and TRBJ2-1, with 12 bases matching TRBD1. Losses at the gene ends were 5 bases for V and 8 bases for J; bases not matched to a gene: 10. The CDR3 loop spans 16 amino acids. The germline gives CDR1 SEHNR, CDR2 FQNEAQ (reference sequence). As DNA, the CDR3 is TGTGCCAGCAGCAAAATGTCGGGACAGGGGGCCGATGAGCAGTTCTTC. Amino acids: CASSKMSGQGADEQFF.

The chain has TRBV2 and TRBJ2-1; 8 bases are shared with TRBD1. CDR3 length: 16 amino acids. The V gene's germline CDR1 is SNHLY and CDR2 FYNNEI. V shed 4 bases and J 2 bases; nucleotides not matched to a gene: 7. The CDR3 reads CASSGTGTGPYNEQFF. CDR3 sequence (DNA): TGTGCCAGCAGTGGTACCGGGACAGGACCCTACAATGAGCAGTTCTTC.

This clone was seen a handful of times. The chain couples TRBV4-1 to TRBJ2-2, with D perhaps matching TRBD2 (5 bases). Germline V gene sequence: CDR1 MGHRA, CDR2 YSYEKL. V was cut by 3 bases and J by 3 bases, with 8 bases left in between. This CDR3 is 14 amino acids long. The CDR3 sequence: CASSHEGDTGELFF. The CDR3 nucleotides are TGCGCCAGCAGCCATGAGGGCGACACCGGGGAGCTGTTTTTT.

The CDR3 nucleotides read TGCGCCAGCAACAGAGTTTTGAATACCGGGGAGCTGTTTTTT. This translates into CASNRVLNTGELFF. The J gene is TRBJ2-2, the V gene TRBV5-1; D unresolved. This CDR3 is built from 14 residues. Per the germline V gene, CDR1 is SGHRS and CDR2 is YFSETQ. Trimming took off 6 bases at V and 5 bases at J, with 14 bases between the two ends.

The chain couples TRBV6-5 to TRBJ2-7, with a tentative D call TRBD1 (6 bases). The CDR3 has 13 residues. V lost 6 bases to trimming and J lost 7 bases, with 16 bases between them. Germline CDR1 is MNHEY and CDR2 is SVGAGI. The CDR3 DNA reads TGTGCCAGCAGCACAGGGAGTGGAACGGAGCAGTACTTC. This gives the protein CASSTGSGTEQYF.

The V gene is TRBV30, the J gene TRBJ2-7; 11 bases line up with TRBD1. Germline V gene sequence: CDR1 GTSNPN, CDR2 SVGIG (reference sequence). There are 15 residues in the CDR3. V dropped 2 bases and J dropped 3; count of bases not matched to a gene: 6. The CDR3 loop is CAWSNPGQGVYEQYF. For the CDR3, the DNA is TGTGCCTGGAGTAATCCGGGACAGGGGGTCTACGAGCAGTACTTC.

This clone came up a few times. The CDR3 sequence is CASSRAQVEAFF. In nucleotides, the CDR3 is TGTGCCAGCAGCCGAGCCCAGGTTGAAGCTTTCTTT. The chain links TRBV7-9 to TRBJ1-1, with D unclear. Trimming removed 5 bases at V and 7 bases at J, with 11 bases between. CDR1 is SEHNR and CDR2 is FQNEAQ in the germline V gene (reference sequence). The CDR3 runs 12 residues.